This T cell receptor beta chain was documented in a study of technical replicates of blood from several donors. The ends lost 4 bases at V and 2 bases at J; junction bases unmatched: 6. In germline, CDR1 is LGHNA, CDR2 YSLEER. The CDR3 runs 15 residues. Sequenced by immunoSEQ multiplex PCR; TCRdb stores in-frame clones only, minus some. The sample has roughly 62,000 clones; about nine tenths are singletons. The clonotype was recovered from a human donor in good health. Some clones in this sample may be carry-over from other donors' samples. The chain links TRBV4-3 to TRBJ1-2; 8 nucleotides match TRBD1. The material sequenced was PBMCs. The CDR3: CASSRDRGLNYGYTF. DNA of the CDR3: TGCGCCAGCAGCCGAGACAGGGGCCTGAACTATGGCTACACCTTC.